This T cell receptor (beta chain) was identified in a study of blood T cells in healthy people across ages. From germline, CDR1 is MDHEN and CDR2 SYDVKM. CDR3 length equals 13 residues. Remarks on this clonotype: What it binds is not known.

General study results and limits: Naive and antigen-experienced cells could not be conclusively compared, given unsorted PBMCs. TCR beta diversity, measured per million T cells, fell in a roughly linear way with age.

The authors ran a second PCR of 7 to 11 cycles using a sample-barcoded 5' primer and a J-beta primer mix. TCRdb called the 5' RACE reads again in MiXCR, with one record for every CDR3 protein. This table holds hundreds of thousands of distinct CDR3 sequences, more than 55% found once. A minimum of 6 micrograms of total RNA was extracted per sample. This chain links TRBV28 with TRBJ2-4; D not resolved. The assigned J gene may be wrong: the sequence end matches TRBJ2-7 better. Sequencing used blood. The source is a man aged 35 to 55 in good health. The CDR3 is CASRTTHVYEQYF. The CDR3 nucleotides read TGTGCCAGCAGGACAACTCACGTCTACGAGCAGTACTTC.